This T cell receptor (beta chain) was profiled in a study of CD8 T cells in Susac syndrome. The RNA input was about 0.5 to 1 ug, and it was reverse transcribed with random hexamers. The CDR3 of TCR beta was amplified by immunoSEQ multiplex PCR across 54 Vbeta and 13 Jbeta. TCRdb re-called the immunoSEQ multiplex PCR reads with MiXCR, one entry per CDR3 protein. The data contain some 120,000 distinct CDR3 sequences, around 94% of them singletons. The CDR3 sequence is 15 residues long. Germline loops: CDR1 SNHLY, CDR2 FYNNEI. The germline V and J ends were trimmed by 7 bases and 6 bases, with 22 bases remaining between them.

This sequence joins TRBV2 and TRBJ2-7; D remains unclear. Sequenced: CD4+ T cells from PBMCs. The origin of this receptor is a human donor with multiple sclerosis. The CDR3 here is CASTQTTVGNGEQYF. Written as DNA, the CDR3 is TGTGCCAGCACTCAGACAACGGTTGGCAATGGCGAGCAGTACTTC.